The 8 T cell receptor beta chains given below trace back to one sample, sequenced in a study of cytomegalovirus exposure and HLA in healthy donors. The PCR was carried out with 60 Vbeta primers and 13 Jbeta primers. TCRdb's table, derived via immunoSEQ multiplex PCR, lists solely in-frame clones and lacks some. The sample includes 80,000 or so clones, roughly 78% seen only once; the top ten take 3.5% to 5.5%. Sequenced material: PBMCs. The receptors come from a man aged 40-55 years in good health and CMV-seronegative.

The table lists this clone with a count of one. The chain uses TRBV7-6 and TRBJ2-7, with D unclear. The CDR3 length is 15 residues. V lost 5 bases to trimming and J lost 0 bases, with 14 bases between them. The germline gives CDR1 SGHVS, CDR2 FNYEAQ. The DNA of the CDR3 is TGTGCCAGCAGCCCGATCAGGCGAGACTCCTACGAGCAGTACTTC. Translated, it gives CASSPIRRDSYEQYF.

This clone has just a few counts. The chain is built from TRBV6-5 and TRBJ2-7; 7 nucleotides align to TRBD1. The CDR3 runs 14 residues. The J segment lost 3 bases and the V segment lost 7 bases, leaving 9 bases of the junction unmatched. The germline CDR1 and CDR2 sequences are MNHEY and SVGAGI. CDR3 nucleotide sequence: TGTGCCAGCACTAACCCGACAGGGAACTACGAGCAGTACTTC. Residues: CASTNPTGNYEQYF.

The chain links TRBV30 to TRBJ2-1, with 7 bases lining up with TRBD1. CDR1 GTSNPN and CDR2 SVGIG come from the germline V gene (reference sequence). The CDR3 contains 15 residues. With V trimmed by 3 bases and J by 4 bases, 9 bases remained unmatched. The CDR3: CAWRGQMGRYNEQFF. In nucleotides, the CDR3 is TGTGCCTGGAGGGGACAGATGGGTCGGTACAATGAGCAGTTCTTC.

This clone was seen a single time. The rearrangement joins TRBV4-1 to TRBJ2-2; D is unclear. With 4 bases removed from V and 6 bases from J, the gap between germline ends came to 6 bases. The CDR3 contains 12 residues. CDR1 is MGHRA, CDR2 YSYEKL, per germline. CDR3 sequence (DNA): TGCGCCAGCAGCCCCCTCCCCGGGGAGCTGTTTTTT. This sequence encodes CASSPLPGELFF.

The gene calls are TRBV7-2 and TRBJ2-1; D unclear. The CDR3 totals 11 residues. Germline V CDR1 and CDR2: SGHTA, FQGNSA. V dropped 7 bases and J dropped 7 bases, with 8 bases sitting between them. The CDR3, as DNA: TGTGCCAGCACTATTACGAATGAGCAGTTCTTC. It is translated as CASTITNEQFF.

The rearrangement joins TRBV7-2 to TRBJ1-3; D might be TRBD1 (5 bases). Germline CDR1 is SGHTA and CDR2 is FQGNSA. The V gene lost 6 bases and the J gene lost 2 bases, with 8 bases spanning the gap. The CDR3 length is 13 residues. Written as DNA, the CDR3 is TGTGCCAGCAGACAGGTTGCTGGAAACACCATATATTTT. Protein product: CASRQVAGNTIYF.

The chain uses TRBV6-6 and TRBJ2-7, with 9 bases that match TRBD1. Germline V CDR1 and CDR2: MNHNY, SVGAGI (reference sequence). Unmatched junction bases numbered 7, after V lost 0 bases and J lost 7 bases. The CDR3 has 15 amino acids. In DNA, the CDR3 is TGTGCCAGCAGTTACTCGAAACAGGGGGCAGGTGAGCAGTACTTC. Translated, it gives CASSYSKQGAGEQYF.

The chain uses TRBV5-4 and TRBJ2-7, with D perhaps TRBD2 (7 bases). With 0 bases removed from V and 4 bases from J, the gap between germline ends came to 11 bases. This CDR3 is built from 14 residues. The germline V gene encodes CDR1 SGHNT and CDR2 YYREEE (reference sequence). This CDR3 is CASSLARGGYEQYF. The CDR3 nucleotides are TGTGCCAGCAGCTTGGCCAGGGGAGGGTACGAGCAGTACTTC.